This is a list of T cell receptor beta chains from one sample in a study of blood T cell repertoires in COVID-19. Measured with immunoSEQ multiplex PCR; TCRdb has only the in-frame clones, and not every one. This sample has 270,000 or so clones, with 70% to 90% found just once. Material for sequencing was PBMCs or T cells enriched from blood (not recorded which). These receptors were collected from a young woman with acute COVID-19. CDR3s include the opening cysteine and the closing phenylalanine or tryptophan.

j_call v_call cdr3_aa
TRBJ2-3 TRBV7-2 CASSDRLAGGGTDTQYF
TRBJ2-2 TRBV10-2 CASNGLVAGELFF
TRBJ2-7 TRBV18 CASSPLGQGGYEQYF
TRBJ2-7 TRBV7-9 CASSLASDSYEQYF
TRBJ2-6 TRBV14 CASSRQGSGANVLTF
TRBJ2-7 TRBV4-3 CASSQDFTGGAYEQYF
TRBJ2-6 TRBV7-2 CASSLVSSGANVLTF
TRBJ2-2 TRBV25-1 CASSRNTGELFF
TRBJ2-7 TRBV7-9 CASSPEGPSRYEQYF
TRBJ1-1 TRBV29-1 CSGTGGTDTEAFF
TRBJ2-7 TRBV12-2 CASRPQGGYEQYF
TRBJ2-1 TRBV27 CASSLWTGTSNEQFF
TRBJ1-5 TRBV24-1 CATSTATGDPNQPQHF
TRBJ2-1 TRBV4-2 CASSQDSLAGGPQQFF
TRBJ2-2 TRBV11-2 CATERAQGQQNTGELFF
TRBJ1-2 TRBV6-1 CASSDADIYGYTF
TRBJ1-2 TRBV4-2 CASSQEEQGSYGYTF
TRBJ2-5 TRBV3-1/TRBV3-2 CASSQVGDRPQETQYF
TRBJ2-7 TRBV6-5 CASSPTSPWAEQYF
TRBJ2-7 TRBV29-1 CSVSGGSYEQYF
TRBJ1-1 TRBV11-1 CASSTWGGDTEAFF
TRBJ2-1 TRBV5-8 CASSLVLGGSTGNEQFF
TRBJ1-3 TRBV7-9 CASMDRLSGNTIYF
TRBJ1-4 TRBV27 CASSYSPGPDEKLFF
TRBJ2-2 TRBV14 CASSQDNRVDTGELFF
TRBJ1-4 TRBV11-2 CARPGTAPTNEKLFF
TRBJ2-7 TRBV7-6 CASSLTTSGVYEQYF
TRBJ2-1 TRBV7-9 CASSLAGAVNEQFF
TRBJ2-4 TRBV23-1 CASSQSRAKNIQYF
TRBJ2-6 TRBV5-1 CASSMRAQGGANVLTF
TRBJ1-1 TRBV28 CASSFYGDDTEAFF
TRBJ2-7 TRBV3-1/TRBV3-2 CASSPGPGHREQYF
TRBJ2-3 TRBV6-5 CASSKLSSTDTQYF
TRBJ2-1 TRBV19 CASSIASGRLNEQFF
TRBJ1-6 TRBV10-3 CAINRGLDSPLHF
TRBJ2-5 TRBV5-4 CASSLEASGRWETQYF
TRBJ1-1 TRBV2 CASSEIGTPTPTEAFF
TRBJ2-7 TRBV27 CASSQRTSVYEQYF
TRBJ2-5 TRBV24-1 CATSDFQADTQETQYF
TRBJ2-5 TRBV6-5 CARNRVPQETQYF
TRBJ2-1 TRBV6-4 CASSEEVAGGNEQFF
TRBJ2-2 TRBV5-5 CASRPGGSTGELFF
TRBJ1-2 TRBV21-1 CASSSRGSQRLDYGYTF
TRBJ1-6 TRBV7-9 CASSLAWGLESPLHF
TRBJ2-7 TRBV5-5 CASSLKTTGRYEQYF
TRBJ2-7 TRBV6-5 CASSYGTEPPYEQYF
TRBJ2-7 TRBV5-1 CASSVDGSSSYEQYF
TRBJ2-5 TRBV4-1 CASSPYLAGGGETQYF
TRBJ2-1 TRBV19 CASSIRTSYYNEQFF
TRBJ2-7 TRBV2 CASNQESEQYF
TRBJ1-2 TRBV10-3 CAISERQAADGDGYTF
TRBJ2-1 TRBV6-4 CASSDSTSGYNEQFF
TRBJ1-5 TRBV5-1 CASSLEGQDNQPQHF
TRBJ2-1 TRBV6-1 CASSDGQAREQFF
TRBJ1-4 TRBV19 CASRSLTGDHNEKLFF
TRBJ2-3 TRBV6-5 CASTDGTDTQYF
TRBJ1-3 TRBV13 CASSAGQTRGNTIYF
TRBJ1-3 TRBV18 CASSPGQFTGSGNTIYF
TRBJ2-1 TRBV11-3 CASSLTVNWGDEQFF
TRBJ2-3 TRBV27 CASIRGDTQYF